Following are 23 T cell receptor beta chains from one sample sequenced in a study of blood T cell repertoires in COVID-19. Sequencing used immunoSEQ multiplex PCR; TCRdb keeps in-frame clones, though not all of them. The sample holds a few hundred thousand clones, approximately 87% seen once. Sequenced sample: peripheral blood. These receptor sequences come from a woman in her forties or fifties who had recovered from COVID-19.

The CDR3 reads CASSFGVSNEQFF. The CDR3 coding sequence is TGTGCCAGCAGTTTCGGGGTATCCAATGAGCAGTTCTTC. This chain joins TRBV27 and TRBJ2-1; possibly TRBD2 for D (5 bases). The V gene lost 3 bases and the J gene lost 6 bases, with 9 bases spanning the gap. This CDR3 comprises 13 residues. Germline V gene data show CDR1 as MNHEY and CDR2 as SMNVEV (reference sequence).

About this clone: In the same sample, other DNA sequences code for this CDR3. This chain connects TRBV5-1 to TRBJ1-5, with unresolved D. CDR1 is SGHRS, CDR2 YFSETQ, per germline. The V and J ends lost 0 bases and 0 bases respectively, with 4 bases between them. The CDR3 spans 14 residues. DNA of the CDR3: TGCGCCAGCAGCTTGGCCGGTAGCAATCAGCCCCAGCATTTT. It is translated as CASSLAGSNQPQHF.

The chain links TRBV29-1 to TRBJ1-2; 7 positions match TRBD1. From germline, CDR1 is SQVTM and CDR2 ANQGSEA. This CDR3 has 13 amino acids. Germline trimming cut 6 bases from V and 6 bases from J; bases unmatched to any gene: 10. CDR3 sequence: CSVATGSRNGYTF. The DNA for the CDR3 is TGCAGCGTGGCGACAGGGTCTCGGAATGGCTACACCTTC.

This chain connects TRBV5-4 to TRBJ2-1, with a weak D call TRBD2 (6 bases). Trimming cost V 0 bases and J 4 bases, with 14 bases left between them. Germline CDR1 SGHNT, CDR2 YYREEE (reference sequence). This CDR3 has 16 residues. The CDR3 bases are TGTGCCAGCAGCTTGGCCGCTAGCGCGGTGTACAATGAGCAGTTCTTC. It yields the protein CASSLAASAVYNEQFF.

The CDR3 protein is CASSLAPATSGRSGYEQYF. CDR3 in DNA: TGCGCCAGCAGCTTGGCCCCCGCGACTAGCGGGAGGAGTGGCTACGAGCAGTACTTC. The rearrangement uses TRBV5-1 and TRBJ2-7; 13 positions match TRBD2. This CDR3 is 19 amino acids long. V gave up 0 bases and J gave up 3 bases; unmatched junction bases: 12. Looked up from germline, CDR1 is SGHRS and CDR2 is YFSETQ.

This rearrangement joins TRBV19 to TRBJ1-5; possible D gene TRBD1, 5 bases. From germline, CDR1 is LNHDA and CDR2 SQIVND (reference sequence). Trimming left V 5 bases short and J 1 base short, with 12 bases between. The CDR3 is made up of 15 amino acids. Here the CDR3 DNA reads TGTGCCAGTAGTCCTCCCAGGGTGAGCAATCAGCCCCAGCATTTT. The encoded protein is CASSPPRVSNQPQHF. Combining the CDR3 with reference TRBV19 and TRBJ1-5 gives the whole variable domain DGGITQSPKYLFRKEGQNVTLSCEQNLNHDAMYWYRQDPGQGLRLIYYSQIVNDFQKGDIAEGYSVSREKKESFPLTVTSAQKNPTAFYLCASSPPRVSNQPQHFGDGTRLSIL.

The rearrangement links TRBV25-1 to TRBJ1-3, with D possibly being TRBD1 (5 bases). The germline gives CDR1 MGHDK, CDR2 SYGVNS. V was pared by 2 bases and J by 4 bases, with 15 bases between. The CDR3 contains 16 residues. CDR3 bases: TGTGCCAGCAGTGAAGGGCAGGGATACTCCGGAAACACCATATATTTT. It is translated as CASSEGQGYSGNTIYF.

The V gene is TRBV7-9, the J gene TRBJ2-3, with 8 bases aligning to TRBD2. Germline CDR1 reads SEHNR; CDR2 reads FQNEAQ (reference sequence). The CDR3 covers 14 residues. The V and J ends lost 6 bases and 0 bases, in that order; junction bases with no gene match: 2. CDR3 region: CASSSSGSTDTQYF. The CDR3 nucleotides are TGTGCCAGCAGTTCTAGCGGGAGCACAGATACGCAGTATTTT.

The chain is built from TRBV28 and TRBJ2-1; TRBD1 is a possible D gene (6 bases). V was clipped by 5 bases and J by 11 bases, with 16 bases between them. This CDR3 has 13 residues. CDR1 is MDHEN and CDR2 is SYDVKM in the germline V gene. CDR3 nucleotide sequence: TGTGCCAGCAGTCTCACGGGACAAAGGAAGCAGTTCTTC. Translating gives CASSLTGQRKQFF. The full variable domain, in which reference TRBV28 and TRBJ2-1 provide the parts outside the CDR3, is DVKVTQSSRYLVKRTGEKVFLECVQDMDHENMFWYRQDPGLGLRLIYFSYDVKMKEKGDIPEGYSVSREKKERFSLILESASTNQTSMYLCASSLTGQRKQFFGPGTRLTVL.

The table lists this clone with a few counts. The chain couples TRBV20-1 to TRBJ2-3; 7 bases agree with TRBD1. CDR3 length equals 11 residues. Germline trimming cut 6 bases from V and 4 bases from J; bases unmatched to any gene: 1. Germline V lookup: CDR1 DFQATT, CDR2 SNEGSKA (reference sequence). The CDR3 is CSAQGADTQYF. In DNA, the CDR3 is TGCAGTGCGCAGGGGGCAGATACGCAGTATTTT.

The chain carries TRBV28 and TRBJ2-3; possible D gene TRBD2, 5 bases. Trimming stripped 5 bases from V and 2 bases from J, with 8 bases between. The CDR3 runs 13 residues. Looked up from germline, CDR1 is MDHEN and CDR2 is SYDVKM. The DNA for the CDR3 is TGTGCCAGCAGTCTGGGAGCCACAGATACGCAGTATTTT. Encoded protein: CASSLGATDTQYF.

The chain has TRBV9 and TRBJ2-1; 8 nucleotides line up with TRBD2. Germline CDR1 and CDR2: SGDLS and YYNGEE. V was pared by 5 bases and J by 12 bases, with 10 bases of the junction left unmatched. The length of the CDR3 is 13 residues. The CDR3 DNA reads TGTGCCAGCAGTAGCGGGGTAACGATAGGGCAGTTCTTC. This sequence encodes CASSSGVTIGQFF.

This clone was found once. Other DNA sequences from this sample encode an identical CDR3 as well. The rearrangement joins TRBV9 to TRBJ2-7; a possible D gene is TRBD1 (5 bases). Germline CDR1 SGDLS, CDR2 YYNGEE. This CDR3 is built from 14 residues. The V and J ends lost 0 bases and 3 bases respectively, with 10 bases between them. CDR3 in DNA: TGTGCCAGCAGCGTAGGGCAGGGAAACTACGAGCAGTACTTC. This encodes CASSVGQGNYEQYF.

The chain couples TRBV28 to TRBJ2-1; a possible D gene is TRBD2 (6 bases). The CDR3 is 16 amino acids. CDR1 and CDR2 from the germline V gene are MDHEN and SYDVKM. V lost 4 bases to trimming and J lost 12 bases, with 25 bases between them. CDR3 in amino acids: CASSSQARQAGTGQFF. CDR3 nucleotide sequence: TGTGCCAGCAGTTCCCAGGCCCGGCAGGCCGGGACTGGGCAGTTCTTC.

The genes are TRBV4-1 and TRBJ2-1; D might be TRBD2 (6 bases). The CDR3 length is 16 residues. Trimming shortened V by 3 bases and J by 0 bases, and 12 bases separated the two germline ends. Germline values: CDR1 MGHRA, CDR2 YSYEKL. CDR3 nucleotides: TGCGCCAGCAGCCACCCGGGACTCGCCTCCTACAATGAGCAGTTCTTC. This translates into CASSHPGLASYNEQFF.

The chain carries TRBV3-1 (or the pseudogene TRBV3-2) and TRBJ1-5; D remains unclear. The V gene's germline CDR1 is LGHDT and CDR2 YNNKEL (reference sequence). V shed 4 bases and J shed 9 bases, with 13 bases lying between them. This CDR3 region has 13 residues. CDR3 in amino acids: CASSPGGYRPQHF. In DNA form, the CDR3 reads TGTGCCAGCAGCCCGGGAGGCTACAGGCCCCAGCATTTT.

The V gene is TRBV19, the J gene TRBJ1-1; unclear D gene. Germline CDR1 LNHDA, CDR2 SQIVND (reference sequence). This CDR3 is built from 13 residues. The V gene lost 6 bases and the J gene lost 1 base, with 9 bases spanning the gap. The CDR3 is CASRGFGNTEAFF. CDR3 nucleotides: TGTGCCAGTAGGGGCTTTGGGAACACTGAAGCTTTCTTT.

This clone has just one count. The chain has TRBV28 and TRBJ1-4, with D uncertain. Germline V lookup: CDR1 MDHEN, CDR2 SYDVKM. The ends were cut back, 5 bases at V and 8 bases at J, with 18 bases in the middle. CDR3 length: 15 amino acids. For the CDR3, the DNA is TGTGCCAGCAGTCTCCCGGGAGCTAAATCCGAAAAACTGTTTTTT. The encoded protein is CASSLPGAKSEKLFF.

The chain combines TRBV15 with TRBJ2-3, with 7 bases matching TRBD2. The CDR3 covers 15 residues. Germline CDR1 is LNHNV and CDR2 is YYDKDF (reference sequence). J lost 6 bases, V lost 5 bases, and 11 bases had no gene match. The CDR3 region has the DNA TGTGCCACCAGCGGGAGGGCCGTTTTTTTGGATACGCAGTATTTT. As protein: CATSGRAVFLDTQYF. The variable domain in full, with the rest retrieved from reference TRBV15 and TRBJ2-3, is DAMVIQNPRYQVTQFGKPVTLSCSQTLNHNVMYWYQQKSSQAPKLLFHYYDKDFNNEADTPDNFQSRRPNTSFCFLDIRSPGLGDTAMYLCATSGRAVFLDTQYFGPGTRLTVL.

This sequence joins TRBV29-1 and TRBJ2-1; a possible D gene is TRBD1 (6 bases). CDR1 and CDR2 (germline): SQVTM, ANQGSEA. V was trimmed by 7 bases and J by 3 bases, leaving 16 bases between them. The CDR3 consists of 14 residues. The CDR3 nucleotides are TGCAGCGCCCCTGGGGCAGGGGACTACAATGAGCAGTTCTTC. Protein sequence: CSAPGAGDYNEQFF.

Notes on this clone: Distinct nucleotide sequences in the sample also encode this CDR3. V gene TRBV20-1 combines with J gene TRBJ2-1; D gene ambiguous. The germline V and J ends were trimmed by 5 bases and 1 base, with 3 bases remaining between them. There are 11 residues in the CDR3. In germline, CDR1 is DFQATT, CDR2 SNEGSKA (reference sequence). CDR3 in DNA: TGCAGTGCTCTGTCCTACAATGAGCAGTTCTTC. Translation gives CSALSYNEQFF.

This clone is a singleton in its sample. This chain links TRBV18 with TRBJ1-2; maybe TRBD1 (6 bases). Looked up from germline, CDR1 is KGHSH and CDR2 is LQKENI. The V and J ends lost 3 bases and 7 bases respectively, with 18 bases between them. The CDR3 extends over 15 amino acids. CDR3 in amino acids: CASSPSGALAFGYTF. Here the CDR3 DNA reads TGTGCCAGCTCACCGTCAGGGGCGCTGGCTTTTGGCTACACCTTC.

This sequence joins TRBV5-1 and TRBJ2-3; D ambiguous. With 1 base removed from V and 1 base from J, the gap between germline ends came to 7 bases. The CDR3 totals 14 residues. The germline V gene encodes CDR1 SGHRS and CDR2 YFSETQ. The DNA of the CDR3 is TGCGCCAGCAGCTTGTCCTCCCGCACAGATACGCAGTATTTT. The encoded protein is CASSLSSRTDTQYF.